This passage covers 30 T cell receptor beta chains from one sample sequenced in a study of shared clonotypes between healthy human individuals. Produced via immunoSEQ multiplex PCR; TCRdb's table is partial and in-frame only. The sample yields a few million clones, 85% to 95% seen once. Sequencing was performed on naive CD4+ T cells from PBMCs. Subset described: CD45RA+ positively selected. These receptor sequences come from a man younger than 35 in good health. Some clones in this sample may be carry-over from other donors' samples.

V and J are TRBV18 and TRBJ2-7, with 10 bases identical to TRBD2. The length of the CDR3 is 17 residues. Germline V gives CDR1 KGHSH, CDR2 LQKENI. V trimming: 3 bases; J trimming: 2 bases; junction bases outside the gene matches: 10. The CDR3 loop is CASSPYSPSGSPYEQYF. Written as DNA, the CDR3 is TGTGCCAGCTCACCTTACTCGCCTAGCGGGAGTCCCTACGAGCAGTACTTC.

Concerning this clone itself: The sample has other DNA sequences that encode this CDR3 too. The chain links TRBV18 to TRBJ2-7; D is ambiguous. The CDR3 is 12 amino acids. Germline V gene sequence: CDR1 KGHSH, CDR2 LQKENI. V lost 3 bases, J lost 6 bases, and 9 bases lay in between. The CDR3 DNA is TGTGCCAGCTCACCCCTGGGCAGCGAGCAGTACTTC. Translation gives CASSPLGSEQYF.

This chain uses TRBV5-1 with TRBJ2-2; the match to TRBD2 covers 13 bases. Trimming cost V 0 bases and J 6 bases; bases outside gene matches: 2. Germline CDR1 reads SGHRS; CDR2 reads YFSETQ. The CDR3 contains 16 residues. CDR3 DNA: TGCGCCAGCAGCTTGGAACTAGCGGGAGGGGCCGGGGAGCTGTTTTTT. Its protein product is CASSLELAGGAGELFF. The variable domain in full, with the rest retrieved from reference TRBV5-1 and TRBJ2-2, is KAGVTQTPRYLIKTRGQQVTLSCSPISGHRSVSWYQQTPGQGLQFLFEYFSETQRNKGNFPGRFSGRQFSNSRSEMNVSTLELGDSALYLCASSLELAGGAGELFFGEGSRLTVL.

The chain is built from TRBV27 and TRBJ1-2; 12 bases are a match to TRBD1. The V gene's germline CDR1 is MNHEY and CDR2 SMNVEV (reference sequence). The CDR3 runs to 15 residues. Germline trimming cut 4 bases from V and 7 bases from J; bases unmatched to any gene: 7. The CDR3, as DNA: TGTGCCAGCAGTTCAAACCGGGACAGGGGGCTTGGCTACACCTTC. Its translation: CASSSNRDRGLGYTF.

The chain links TRBV2 to TRBJ1-5; no definite D call. The CDR3 has 13 amino acids. V was shortened by 6 bases and J by 5 bases, with 11 bases between the two germline ends. Germline CDR1 is SNHLY and CDR2 is FYNNEI. CDR3: CASRLASYQPQHF. CDR3 bases: TGTGCCAGCAGGTTGGCGAGTTATCAGCCCCAGCATTTT.

Here the CDR3 DNA reads TGTGCCAGCACCACGGACAGGGTGAACACTGAAGCTTTCTTT. This sequence encodes CASTTDRVNTEAFF. The chain has TRBV6-5 and TRBJ1-1; TRBD1 matches 8 bases. CDR1 is MNHEY and CDR2 is SVGAGI in the germline V gene. Losses at the gene ends were 7 bases for V and 0 bases for J; bases not matched to a gene: 4. This CDR3 region has 14 residues.

For this clone: This sample also contains other DNA sequences that code for the same CDR3. This CDR3 reads CASSLGTRNQPQHF. CDR3 nucleotide sequence: TGTGCCAGCAGTTTAGGGACCCGTAATCAGCCCCAGCATTTT. The chain is built from TRBV28 and TRBJ1-5, with D possibly being TRBD1 (5 bases). The V gene lost 2 bases and the J gene lost 4 bases, with 9 bases spanning the gap. This CDR3 is built from 14 residues. Germline V CDR1 and CDR2: MDHEN, SYDVKM.

The V and J genes are TRBV5-8 and TRBJ1-5; unclear D gene. The ends were cut back, 0 bases at V and 2 bases at J, with 6 bases in the middle. The CDR3 sequence is 14 residues long. The germline V gene has CDR1 SGHTS and CDR2 YDEGEE. CDR3 amino acids: CASSLVHGNQPQHF. The DNA for the CDR3 is TGTGCCAGCAGCTTGGTCCATGGCAATCAGCCCCAGCATTTT.

The chain carries TRBV5-1 and TRBJ2-3, with D maybe TRBD2 (6 bases). V lost 3 bases to trimming and J lost 6 bases, with 17 bases between them. The length of the CDR3 is 15 residues. CDR1 is SGHRS and CDR2 is YFSETQ in the germline V gene. As DNA, the CDR3 is TGCGCCAGCAGCTCTCCGGGACTCGGCAAGGATACGCAGTATTTT. Its translation is CASSSPGLGKDTQYF. The variable domain in full, with the rest retrieved from reference TRBV5-1 and TRBJ2-3, is KAGVTQTPRYLIKTRGQQVTLSCSPISGHRSVSWYQQTPGQGLQFLFEYFSETQRNKGNFPGRFSGRQFSNSRSEMNVSTLELGDSALYLCASSSPGLGKDTQYFGPGTRLTVL.

The rearrangement uses TRBV5-1 and TRBJ2-3, with D hard to call. Germline V gives CDR1 SGHRS, CDR2 YFSETQ. The germline V and J ends were trimmed by 4 bases and 11 bases, with 17 bases remaining between them. This CDR3 contains 13 residues. CDR3 sequence (DNA): TGCGCCAGCAGCCCGGACCTTCTGGCCCTGCAGTATTTT. Amino acids: CASSPDLLALQYF.

The chain uses TRBV14 and TRBJ2-5, with D unclear. This CDR3 contains 14 residues. Looked up from germline, CDR1 is SGHDN and CDR2 is FVKESK. Deletions cut 1 base from V and 5 bases from J, with 11 bases between. This chain's CDR3 is CASSQGGRRETQYF. CDR3 DNA sequence: TGTGCCAGCAGCCAAGGGGGTAGACGGGAGACCCAGTACTTC.

CDR3 region: CASSLGAVDYGYTF. In DNA, the CDR3 is TGTGCCAGCAGCTTGGGCGCAGTTGACTATGGCTACACCTTC. The chain is built from TRBV5-5 and TRBJ1-2; D unresolved. Trimming cost V 0 bases and J 3 bases, with 9 bases left between them. Germline values: CDR1 SGHKS, CDR2 YYEKEE (reference sequence). CDR3 length: 14 residues.

The rearrangement joins TRBV6-5 to TRBJ2-1; 10 bases line up with TRBD2. J lost 5 bases, V lost 6 bases, and 7 bases had no gene match. CDR1 and CDR2 from the germline V gene are MNHEY and SVGAGI. The CDR3 length is 15 residues. The CDR3 nucleotides are TGTGCCAGCAGGGTACTAGCGGGACAAAACAATGAGCAGTTCTTC. As protein: CASRVLAGQNNEQFF.

The J gene is TRBJ1-2, the V gene TRBV27; TRBD1 is a possible D gene (5 bases). Trimming took off 6 bases at V and 4 bases at J, with 18 bases between the two ends. The CDR3 is 15 amino acids. Per the germline V gene, CDR1 is MNHEY and CDR2 is SMNVEV (reference sequence). CDR3 protein: CASRLLPGIPYGYTF. The CDR3, as DNA: TGTGCCAGCAGACTGCTCCCAGGGATTCCCTATGGCTACACCTTC.

The J gene is TRBJ1-1, the V gene TRBV2; D not resolved. The germline V gene has CDR1 SNHLY and CDR2 FYNNEI. The CDR3 runs 13 residues. The germline V and J ends were trimmed by 6 bases and 5 bases, with 13 bases remaining between them. As DNA, the CDR3 is TGTGCCAGCAGGGGTTTCGAACGGACTGAAGCTTTCTTT. This sequence encodes CASRGFERTEAFF. Full variable domain (rest looked up from reference TRBV2 and TRBJ1-1): EPEVTQTPSHQVTQMGQEVILRCVPISNHLYFYWYRQILGQKVEFLVSFYNNEISEKSEIFDDQFSVERPDGSNFTLKIRSTKLEDSAMYFCASRGFERTEAFFGQGTRLTVV.

The V and J genes are TRBV7-3 and TRBJ1-5; 10 bases are a match to TRBD1. Unmatched junction bases numbered 5, after V lost 2 bases and J lost 7 bases. CDR1 is SGHTA, CDR2 FQGTGA, per germline. The CDR3 runs 15 residues. CDR3 sequence: CASSLRQGAGQPQHF. CDR3 coding DNA: TGTGCCAGCAGCTTACGACAGGGGGCTGGGCAGCCCCAGCATTTT.

V gene TRBV30 combines with J gene TRBJ2-6, with D unresolved. CDR3 length equals 13 residues. Germline V CDR1 and CDR2: GTSNPN, SVGIG (reference sequence). CDR3 protein: CAIARSGANVLTF. In DNA form, the CDR3 reads TGTGCTATTGCCCGCTCTGGGGCCAACGTCCTGACTTTC.

This clone was counted a single time. The gene calls are TRBV9 and TRBJ2-2; TRBD2 aligns across 9 bases. The length of the CDR3 is 16 residues. Germline lookup yields CDR1 SGDLS and CDR2 YYNGEE. V trimming: 0 bases; J trimming: 4 bases; junction bases outside the gene matches: 4. The CDR3 DNA follows: TGTGCCAGCAGCGTAGTACCTAGCGGGATCACCGGGGAGCTGTTTTTT. Translating it yields CASSVVPSGITGELFF.

This clone was picked up one time. CDR3 nucleotides: TGCGCCAGCAGCTTGGTGCCGGGGTTTACTGAAGCTTTCTTT. It yields the protein CASSLVPGFTEAFF. The chain couples TRBV5-1 to TRBJ1-1, with no clear D. Germline V gene lookup returns CDR1 SGHRS and CDR2 YFSETQ. There are 14 residues in the CDR3. V lost 0 bases and J lost 5, with 11 bases in between.

With respect to this clone: In the same sample, other DNA sequences code for this CDR3. This chain connects TRBV19 to TRBJ1-1; 9 bases match TRBD1. This CDR3 is 14 amino acids long. Germline V lookup: CDR1 LNHDA, CDR2 SQIVND (reference sequence). The ends lost 5 bases at V and 3 bases at J; junction bases unmatched: 4. The CDR3 protein is CASSLRTGDTEAFF. The CDR3 DNA is TGTGCCAGTAGTCTCCGGACAGGGGACACTGAAGCTTTCTTT.

The CDR3 sequence is CASAREQGMGEQYF. As DNA, the CDR3 is TGTGCCAGTGCCCGCGAACAGGGGATGGGCGAGCAGTACTTC. The chain combines TRBV2 with TRBJ2-7; 7 bases match TRBD1. V trimming: 9 bases; J trimming: 6 bases; junction bases outside the gene matches: 14. Germline CDR1 SNHLY, CDR2 FYNNEI. This CDR3 comprises 14 residues.

This chain uses TRBV29-1 with TRBJ2-1; possible D gene TRBD1, 7 bases. Per the germline V gene, CDR1 is SQVTM and CDR2 is ANQGSEA. CDR3 length equals 13 residues. The V and J ends lost 7 bases and 13 bases respectively, with 23 bases between them. The CDR3 spells CSAGSPGGGGQFF. CDR3 coding DNA: TGCAGCGCCGGGAGCCCAGGGGGTGGGGGTCAGTTCTTC.

The V gene is TRBV7-2, the J gene TRBJ1-1, with D uncertain. The CDR3 runs to 14 residues. The germline CDR1 and CDR2 sequences are SGHTA and FQGNSA. V lost 7 bases and J lost 1, with 13 bases in between. The CDR3 loop is CASTPGERNTEAFF. The DNA of the CDR3 is TGTGCCAGCACCCCCGGGGAGAGGAACACTGAAGCTTTCTTT.

This chain uses TRBV7-2 with TRBJ1-2; possible D gene TRBD1, 5 bases. This CDR3 is built from 14 residues. Germline assignment: CDR1 SGHTA and CDR2 FQGNSA. Between the trimmed V and J ends, which lost 0 bases and 8 bases, there was a span of 13 bases. The CDR3 sequence: CASSLALGEGGYTF. The CDR3 nucleotides read TGTGCCAGCAGCTTAGCGCTGGGGGAAGGGGGCTACACCTTC.

The chain combines TRBV15 with TRBJ2-5, with 8 positions matching TRBD2. The length of the CDR3 is 14 residues. The trim removed 0 bases at V and 9 bases at J, leaving 6 bases unmatched. The germline gives CDR1 LNHNV, CDR2 YYDKDF (reference sequence). The CDR3 sequence is CATSRDSRREAQYF. In DNA, the CDR3 is TGTGCCACCAGCAGAGATTCCCGGCGGGAGGCCCAGTACTTC.

The chain employs TRBV28 and TRBJ1-1; no definite D call. V lost 6 bases and J lost 8, with 19 bases in between. The CDR3 is made up of 14 amino acids. Germline CDR1 is MDHEN and CDR2 is SYDVKM. The CDR3 reads CASSPGGVTWEAFF. The DNA for the CDR3 is TGTGCCAGCAGCCCGGGCGGGGTCACCTGGGAAGCTTTCTTT. Variable domain in full (rest from reference TRBV28 and TRBJ1-1): DVKVTQSSRYLVKRTGEKVFLECVQDMDHENMFWYRQDPGLGLRLIYFSYDVKMKEKGDIPEGYSVSREKKERFSLILESASTNQTSMYLCASSPGGVTWEAFFGQGTRLTVV.

Notes on this clone: The sample contains more than one DNA sequence encoding this CDR3. This chain links TRBV4-1 with TRBJ2-1; TRBD2 matches at 7 bases. With 1 base clipped from V and 4 bases from J, the junction kept 10 bases outside the gene matches. CDR1 and CDR2 from the germline V gene are MGHRA and YSYEKL. The CDR3 has 17 residues. For the CDR3, the DNA is TGCGCCAGCAGCCAAGCAAGGGCGGGAGTCTCGTACAATGAGCAGTTCTTC. Translated, it gives CASSQARAGVSYNEQFF.

This clone appeared a few times. The DNA for the CDR3 is TGCAGCGCCGGCGGGACAGGGGTATCGTGGGGCTACACCTTC. Protein sequence: CSAGGTGVSWGYTF. This chain links TRBV29-1 with TRBJ1-2; 10 nucleotides align to TRBD1. The CDR3 is made up of 14 amino acids. From germline, CDR1 is SQVTM and CDR2 ANQGSEA. J was trimmed by 8 bases and V by 7 bases; bases with no gene match: 13.

The rearrangement uses TRBV5-5 and TRBJ2-7; D is unresolved. Per the germline V gene, CDR1 is SGHKS and CDR2 is YYEKEE (reference sequence). This CDR3 is built from 15 residues. V was shortened by 2 bases and J by 0 bases, with 12 bases between the two germline ends. The CDR3 DNA reads TGTGCCAGCAGCTTTGGTGGGGTTAGCTCCTACGAGCAGTACTTC. Translation gives CASSFGGVSSYEQYF.

Notes on this clone: Other DNA sequences in this specimen translate into the identical CDR3. The genes are TRBV7-3 and TRBJ2-5; D tentatively reads TRBD1 or TRBD2 (6 bases each). V lost 6 bases and J 4 bases, leaving 12 bases between the germline ends. The germline CDR1 and CDR2 sequences are SGHTA and FQGTGA. The CDR3 consists of 13 residues. The CDR3 DNA follows: TGTGCCAGCAGTCCCGGAGGGGGAGAGACCCAGTACTTC. Its protein is CASSPGGGETQYF.